One and the same sample provided the 2 T cell receptor beta chains below, sequenced in a study of T cell repertoires in cytomegalovirus infection. A single record per CDR3 protein comes from TCRdb applying MiXCR to the reads. The table has a few hundred thousand distinct CDR3 sequences, 20% to 25% seen once; the top ten hold roughly 20%. Specimen: CD8+ T cells from PBMCs. The receptors were gathered from a human donor in good health (CMV status not recorded). Some clones in this sample may be carry-over from other donors' samples.

The V and J genes are TRBV2 and TRBJ2-3; D unresolved. The CDR3 is 12 residues long. The ends were cut back, 4 bases at V and 6 bases at J, with 8 bases in the middle. Germline V gene lookup returns CDR1 SNHLY and CDR2 FYNNEI. The CDR3 region is CASSAPLDTQYF. The DNA for the CDR3 is TGTGCCAGCAGTGCCCCTCTGGATACGCAGTATTTT.

This clonotype was detected many times. The genes are TRBV7-2 and TRBJ2-5; D tentatively reads TRBD1 or TRBD2 (5 bases each). V was cut by 7 bases and J by 2 bases, with 17 bases left in between. CDR3 length equals 15 residues. CDR1 is SGHTA, CDR2 FQGNSA, per germline. CDR3 sequence (DNA): TGTGCCAGCACCATGGGGACGCTTTTTCAAGAGACCCAGTACTTC. Residues: CASTMGTLFQETQYF. The full variable domain, its missing parts supplied by reference TRBV7-2 and TRBJ2-5, is GAGVSQSPSNKVTEKGKDVELRCDPISGHTALYWYRQSLGQGLEFLIYFQGNSAPDKSGLPSDRFSAERTGGSVSTLTIQRTQQEDSAVYLCASTMGTLFQETQYFGPGTRLLVL.